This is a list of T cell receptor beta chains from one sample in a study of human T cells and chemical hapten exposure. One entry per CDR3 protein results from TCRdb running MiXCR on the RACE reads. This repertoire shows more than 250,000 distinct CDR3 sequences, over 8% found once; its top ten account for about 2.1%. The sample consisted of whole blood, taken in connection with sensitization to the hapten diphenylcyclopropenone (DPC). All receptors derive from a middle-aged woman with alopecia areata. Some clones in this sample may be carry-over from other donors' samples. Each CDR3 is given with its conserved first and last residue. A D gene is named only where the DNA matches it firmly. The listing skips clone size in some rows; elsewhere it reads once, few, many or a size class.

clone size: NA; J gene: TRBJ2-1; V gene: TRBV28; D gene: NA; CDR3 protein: CASSLGLYEQFF; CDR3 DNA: TGTGCCAGCAGTTTAGGGCTATATGAGCAGTTCTTC
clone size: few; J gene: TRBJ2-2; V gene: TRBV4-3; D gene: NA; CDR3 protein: CASSQAGTQNTGELFF; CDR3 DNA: TGCGCCAGCAGCCAAGCAGGGACACAGAACACCGGGGAGCTGTTTTTT
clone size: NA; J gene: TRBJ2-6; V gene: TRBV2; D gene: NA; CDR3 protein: CASPRDPGANVLTF; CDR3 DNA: TGTGCCAGCCCTAGGGACCCTGGGGCCAACGTCCTGACTTTC
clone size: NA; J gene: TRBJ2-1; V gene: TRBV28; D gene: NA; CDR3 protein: CASGSLAGGPRGEQFF; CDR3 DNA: TGTGCCAGCGGCTCACTGGCAGGAGGGCCAAGAGGTGAGCAGTTCTTC
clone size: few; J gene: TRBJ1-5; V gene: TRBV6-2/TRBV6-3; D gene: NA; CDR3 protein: CASSYSGASNQPQHF; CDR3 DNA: TGTGCCAGCAGTTATAGCGGGGCTAGCAATCAGCCCCAGCATTTT
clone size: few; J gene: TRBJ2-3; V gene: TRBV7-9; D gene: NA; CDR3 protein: CASSSTGSTDTQYF; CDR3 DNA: TGTGCCAGCAGCTCCACAGGGAGCACAGATACGCAGTATTTT
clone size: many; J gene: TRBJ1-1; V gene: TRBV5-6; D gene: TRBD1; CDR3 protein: CASSPLQGATNTEAFF; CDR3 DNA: TGTGCCAGCAGCCCCCTACAGGGGGCAACGAACACTGAAGCTTTCTTT
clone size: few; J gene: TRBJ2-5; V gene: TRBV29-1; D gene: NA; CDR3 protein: CSVAIEARETQYF; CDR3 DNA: TGCAGCGTCGCCATCGAGGCTCGGGAGACCCAGTACTTC
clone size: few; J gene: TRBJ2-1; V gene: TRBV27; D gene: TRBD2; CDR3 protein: CASRGLAGTNEQFF; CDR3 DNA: TGTGCCAGCAGGGGACTAGCGGGAACCAATGAGCAGTTCTTC
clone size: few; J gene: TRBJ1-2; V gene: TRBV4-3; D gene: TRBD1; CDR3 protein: CASSQEPTGAQYGYTF; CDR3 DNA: TGCGCCAGCAGCCAAGAACCGACAGGGGCGCAGTATGGCTACACCTTC
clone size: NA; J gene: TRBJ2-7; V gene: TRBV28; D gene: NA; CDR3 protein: CASSLSGGNEQYF; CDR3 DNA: TGTGCCAGCAGTCTTAGCGGTGGCAACGAGCAGTACTTC
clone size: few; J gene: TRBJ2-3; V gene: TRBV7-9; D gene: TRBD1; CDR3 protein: CASSQGAGGTDTQYF; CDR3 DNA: TGTGCCAGCAGTCAGGGGGCAGGAGGCACAGATACGCAGTATTTT
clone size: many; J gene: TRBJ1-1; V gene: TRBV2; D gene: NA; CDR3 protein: CASSEGNTEAFF; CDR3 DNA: TGTGCCAGCAGTGAAGGGAACACTGAAGCTTTCTTT
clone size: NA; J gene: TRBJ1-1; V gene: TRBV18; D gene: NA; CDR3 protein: CASSDGMNTEAFF; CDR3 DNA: TGTGCCAGCTCAGACGGGATGAACACTGAAGCTTTCTTT
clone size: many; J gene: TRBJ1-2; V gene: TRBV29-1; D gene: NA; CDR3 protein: CSVEEGADGYTF; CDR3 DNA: TGCAGCGTTGAAGAGGGGGCCGATGGCTACACCTTC
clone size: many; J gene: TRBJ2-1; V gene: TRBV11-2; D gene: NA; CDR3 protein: CASSFRAYNEQFF; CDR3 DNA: TGTGCCAGCAGCTTTAGGGCCTACAATGAGCAGTTCTTC
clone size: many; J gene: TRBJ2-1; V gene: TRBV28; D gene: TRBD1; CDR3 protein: CASSPPTGIANEQFF; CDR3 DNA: TGTGCCAGCAGTCCCCCGACAGGGATCGCGAATGAGCAGTTCTTC